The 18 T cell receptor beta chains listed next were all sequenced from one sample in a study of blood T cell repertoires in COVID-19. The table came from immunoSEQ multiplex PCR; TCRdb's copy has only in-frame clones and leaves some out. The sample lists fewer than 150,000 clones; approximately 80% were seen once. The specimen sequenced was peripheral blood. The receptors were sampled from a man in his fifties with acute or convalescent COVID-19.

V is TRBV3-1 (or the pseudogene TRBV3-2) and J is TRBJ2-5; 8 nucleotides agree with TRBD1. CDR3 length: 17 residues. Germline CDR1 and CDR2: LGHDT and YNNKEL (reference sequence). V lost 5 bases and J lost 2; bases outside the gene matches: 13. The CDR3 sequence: CASSTFSGTGRQETQYF. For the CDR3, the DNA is TGTGCCAGCAGCACCTTTTCCGGGACAGGCAGGCAAGAGACCCAGTACTTC.

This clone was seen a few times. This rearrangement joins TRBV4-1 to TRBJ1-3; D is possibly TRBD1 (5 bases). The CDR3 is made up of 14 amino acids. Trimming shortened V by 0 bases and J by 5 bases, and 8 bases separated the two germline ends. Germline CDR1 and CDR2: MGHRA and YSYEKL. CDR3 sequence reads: CASSQERTRNTIYF. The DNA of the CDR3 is TGCGCCAGCAGCCAAGAGCGGACAAGAAACACCATATATTTT.

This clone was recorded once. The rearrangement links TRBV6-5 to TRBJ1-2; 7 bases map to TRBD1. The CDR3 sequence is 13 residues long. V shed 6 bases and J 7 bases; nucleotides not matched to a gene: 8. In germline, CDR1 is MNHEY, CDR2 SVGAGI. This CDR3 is CASSRRQGGGYTF. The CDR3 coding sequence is TGTGCCAGCAGCCGACGACAGGGTGGTGGCTACACCTTC.

CDR3 nucleotide sequence: TGTGCCACCAGCACCATGACTAGCGGGGGGGCCGGTGGCAATGAGCAGTTCTTC. Its protein is CATSTMTSGGAGGNEQFF. The rearrangement joins TRBV15 to TRBJ2-1; 14 nucleotides match TRBD2. With 4 bases clipped from V and 6 bases from J, the junction kept 11 bases outside the gene matches. The CDR3 is 18 residues long. The germline V gene encodes CDR1 LNHNV and CDR2 YYDKDF (reference sequence).

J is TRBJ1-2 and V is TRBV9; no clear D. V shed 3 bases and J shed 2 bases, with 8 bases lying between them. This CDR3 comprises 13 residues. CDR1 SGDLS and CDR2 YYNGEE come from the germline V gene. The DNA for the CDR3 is TGTGCCAGCAGCGAGAGACTAAACTATGGCTACACCTTC. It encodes CASSERLNYGYTF.

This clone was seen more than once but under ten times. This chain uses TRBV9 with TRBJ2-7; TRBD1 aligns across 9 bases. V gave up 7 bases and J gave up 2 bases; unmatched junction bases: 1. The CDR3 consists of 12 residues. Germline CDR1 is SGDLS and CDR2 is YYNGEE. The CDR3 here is CASGDRAYEQYF. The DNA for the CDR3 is TGTGCCAGCGGGGACAGGGCCTACGAGCAGTACTTC.

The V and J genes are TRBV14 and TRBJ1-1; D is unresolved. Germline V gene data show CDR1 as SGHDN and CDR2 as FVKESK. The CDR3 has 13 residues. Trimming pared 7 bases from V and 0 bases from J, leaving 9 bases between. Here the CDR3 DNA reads TGTGCCAGCAATTGGCAGATGAACACTGAAGCTTTCTTT. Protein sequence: CASNWQMNTEAFF.

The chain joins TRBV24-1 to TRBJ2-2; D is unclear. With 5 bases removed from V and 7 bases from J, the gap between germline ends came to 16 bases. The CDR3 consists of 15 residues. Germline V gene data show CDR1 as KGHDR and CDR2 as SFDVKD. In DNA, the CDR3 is TGTGCCACCAGTGCTCGACGAACAACGGGCGGGGAGCTGTTTTTT. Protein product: CATSARRTTGGELFF.

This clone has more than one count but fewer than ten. CDR3 region: CASSIFAGRGPYEQYF. CDR3 DNA sequence: TGCGCCAGCAGCATCTTCGCAGGTAGGGGCCCTTACGAGCAGTACTTC. This chain links TRBV4-1 with TRBJ2-7; a possible D gene is TRBD1 (5 bases). V was cut by 5 bases and J by 4 bases, with 21 bases left in between. The V gene's germline CDR1 is MGHRA and CDR2 YSYEKL. There are 16 residues in the CDR3.

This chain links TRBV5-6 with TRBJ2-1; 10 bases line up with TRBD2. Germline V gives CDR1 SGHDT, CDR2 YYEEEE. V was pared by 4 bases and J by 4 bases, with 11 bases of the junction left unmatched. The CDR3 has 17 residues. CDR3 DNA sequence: TGTGCCAGCAGCCCCTCATATGGACTAGCGGTGTACAATGAGCAGTTCTTC. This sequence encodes CASSPSYGLAVYNEQFF.

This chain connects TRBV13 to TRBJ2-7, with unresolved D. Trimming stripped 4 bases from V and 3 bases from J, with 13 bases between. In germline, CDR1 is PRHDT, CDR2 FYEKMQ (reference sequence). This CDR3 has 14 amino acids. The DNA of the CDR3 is TGTGCCAGCAGCTCCCAATCCCCTAACTACGAGCAGTACTTC. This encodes CASSSQSPNYEQYF. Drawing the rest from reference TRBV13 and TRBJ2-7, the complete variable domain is AAGVIQSPRHLIKEKRETATLKCYPIPRHDTVYWYQQGPGQDPQFLISFYEKMQSDKGSIPDRFSAQQFSDYHSELNMSSLELGDSALYFCASSSQSPNYEQYFGPGTRLTVT.

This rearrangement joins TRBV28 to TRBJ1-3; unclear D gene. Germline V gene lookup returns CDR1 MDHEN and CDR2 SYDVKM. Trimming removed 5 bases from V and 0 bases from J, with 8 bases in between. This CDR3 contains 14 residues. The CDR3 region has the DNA TGTGCCAGCAGTAAACCAGGCTCTGGAAACACCATATATTTT. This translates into CASSKPGSGNTIYF.

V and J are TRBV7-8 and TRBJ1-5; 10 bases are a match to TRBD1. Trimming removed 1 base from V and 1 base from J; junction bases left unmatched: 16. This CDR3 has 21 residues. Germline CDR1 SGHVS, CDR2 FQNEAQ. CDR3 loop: CASSLDYRPGTGAWSNQPQHF. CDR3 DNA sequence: TGTGCCAGCAGCTTAGACTATCGACCCGGGACAGGGGCTTGGAGCAATCAGCCCCAGCATTTT.

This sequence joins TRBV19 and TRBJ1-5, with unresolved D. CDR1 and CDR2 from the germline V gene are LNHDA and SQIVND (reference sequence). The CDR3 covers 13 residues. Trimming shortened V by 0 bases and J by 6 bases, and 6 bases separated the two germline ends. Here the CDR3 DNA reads TGTGCCAGTAGTATAGATCGTAGTCAGCCCCAGCATTTT. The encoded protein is CASSIDRSQPQHF.

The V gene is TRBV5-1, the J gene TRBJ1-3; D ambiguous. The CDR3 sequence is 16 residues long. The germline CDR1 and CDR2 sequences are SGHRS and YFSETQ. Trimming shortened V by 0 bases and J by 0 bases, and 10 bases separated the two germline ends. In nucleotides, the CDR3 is TGCGCCAGCAGCTTGGACTCCTCGAGCTCTGGAAACACCATATATTTT. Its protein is CASSLDSSSSGNTIYF. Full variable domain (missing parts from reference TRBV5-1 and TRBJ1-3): KAGVTQTPRYLIKTRGQQVTLSCSPISGHRSVSWYQQTPGQGLQFLFEYFSETQRNKGNFPGRFSGRQFSNSRSEMNVSTLELGDSALYLCASSLDSSSSGNTIYFGEGSWLTVV.

The CDR3 bases are TGTGCCAGCAGCTTAAAGGGGGTGAATGGGGCCAACGTCCTGACTTTC. This gives the protein CASSLKGVNGANVLTF. This chain uses TRBV7-3 with TRBJ2-6; a weak D match, TRBD1 (6 bases). The germline V and J ends were trimmed by 1 base and 3 bases, with 10 bases remaining between them. CDR1 is SGHTA, CDR2 FQGTGA, per germline. The CDR3 totals 16 residues. The variable domain in full, completed from reference TRBV7-3 and TRBJ2-6, reads GAGVSQTPSNKVTEKGKYVELRCDPISGHTALYWYRQSLGQGPEFLIYFQGTGAADDSGLPNDRFFAVRPEGSVSTLKIQRTERGDSAVYLCASSLKGVNGANVLTFGAGSRLTVL.

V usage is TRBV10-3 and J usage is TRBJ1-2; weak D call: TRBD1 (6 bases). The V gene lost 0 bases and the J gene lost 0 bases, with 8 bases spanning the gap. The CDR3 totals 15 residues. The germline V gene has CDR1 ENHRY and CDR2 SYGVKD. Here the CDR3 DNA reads TGTGCCATCAGTGAGTCGAACAGGGCTAACTATGGCTACACCTTC. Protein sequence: CAISESNRANYGYTF.

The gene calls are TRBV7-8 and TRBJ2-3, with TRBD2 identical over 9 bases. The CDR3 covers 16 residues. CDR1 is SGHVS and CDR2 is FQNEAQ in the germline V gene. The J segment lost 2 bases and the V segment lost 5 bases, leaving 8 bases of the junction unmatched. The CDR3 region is CASSVTLAGYTDTQYF. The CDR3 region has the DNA TGTGCCAGCAGCGTGACCCTAGCGGGATACACAGATACGCAGTATTTT. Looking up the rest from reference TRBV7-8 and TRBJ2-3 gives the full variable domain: GAGVSQSPRYKVAKRGQDVALRCDPISGHVSLFWYQQALGQGPEFLTYFQNEAQLDKSGLPSDRFFAERPEGSVSTLKIQRTQQEDSAVYLCASSVTLAGYTDTQYFGPGTRLTVL.